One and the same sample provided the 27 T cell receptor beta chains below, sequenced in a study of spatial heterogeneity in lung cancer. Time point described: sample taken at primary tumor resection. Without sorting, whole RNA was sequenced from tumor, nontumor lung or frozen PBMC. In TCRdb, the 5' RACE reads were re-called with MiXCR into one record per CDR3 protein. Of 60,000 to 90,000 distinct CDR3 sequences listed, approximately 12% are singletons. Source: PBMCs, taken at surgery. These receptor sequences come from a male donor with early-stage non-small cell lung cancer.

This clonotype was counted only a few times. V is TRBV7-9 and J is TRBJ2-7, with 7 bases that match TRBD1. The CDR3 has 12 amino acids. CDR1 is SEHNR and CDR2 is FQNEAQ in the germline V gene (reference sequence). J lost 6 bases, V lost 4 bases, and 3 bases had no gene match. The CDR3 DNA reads TGTGCCAGCAGCTCGACAGGGCCCGAGCAGTACTTC. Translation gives CASSSTGPEQYF.

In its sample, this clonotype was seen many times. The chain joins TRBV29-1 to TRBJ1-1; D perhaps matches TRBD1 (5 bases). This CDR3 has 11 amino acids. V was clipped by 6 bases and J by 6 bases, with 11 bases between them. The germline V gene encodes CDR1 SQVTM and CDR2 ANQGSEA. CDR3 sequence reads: CSVGTTAEAFF. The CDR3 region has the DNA TGCAGCGTCGGGACCACCGCTGAAGCTTTCTTT.

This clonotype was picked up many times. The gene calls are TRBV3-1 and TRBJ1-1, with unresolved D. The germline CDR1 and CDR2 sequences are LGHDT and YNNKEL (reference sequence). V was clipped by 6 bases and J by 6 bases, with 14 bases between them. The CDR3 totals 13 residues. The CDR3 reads CASSPPMVAEAFF. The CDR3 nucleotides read TGTGCCAGCAGTCCTCCCATGGTGGCTGAAGCTTTCTTT.

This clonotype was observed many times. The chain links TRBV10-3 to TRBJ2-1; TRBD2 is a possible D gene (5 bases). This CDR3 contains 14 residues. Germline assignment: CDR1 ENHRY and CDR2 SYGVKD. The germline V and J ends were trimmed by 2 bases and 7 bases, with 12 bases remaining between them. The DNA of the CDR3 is TGTGCCATCAGTGAGGGGAGAGGGCAGAATGAGCAGTTCTTC. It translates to CAISEGRGQNEQFF.

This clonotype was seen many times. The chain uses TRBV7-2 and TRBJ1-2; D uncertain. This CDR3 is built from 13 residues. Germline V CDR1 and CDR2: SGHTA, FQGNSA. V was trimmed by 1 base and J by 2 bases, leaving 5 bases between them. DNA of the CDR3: TGTGCCAGCAGCTTAGGCTGGAACTATGGCTACACCTTC. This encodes CASSLGWNYGYTF.

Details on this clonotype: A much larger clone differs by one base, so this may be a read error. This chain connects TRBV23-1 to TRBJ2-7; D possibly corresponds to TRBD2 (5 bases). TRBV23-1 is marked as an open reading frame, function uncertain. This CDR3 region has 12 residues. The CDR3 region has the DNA TGTACCATCTCCGTAGGACTTGACGAGCAGTACTTC. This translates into CTISVGLDEQYF.

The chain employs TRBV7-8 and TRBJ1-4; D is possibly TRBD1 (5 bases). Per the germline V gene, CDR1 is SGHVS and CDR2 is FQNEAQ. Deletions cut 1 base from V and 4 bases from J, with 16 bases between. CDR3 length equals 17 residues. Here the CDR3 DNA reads TGTGCCAGCAGCTTAGTGCGGACGGGCCAGGGTAATGAAAAACTGTTTTTT. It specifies CASSLVRTGQGNEKLFF.

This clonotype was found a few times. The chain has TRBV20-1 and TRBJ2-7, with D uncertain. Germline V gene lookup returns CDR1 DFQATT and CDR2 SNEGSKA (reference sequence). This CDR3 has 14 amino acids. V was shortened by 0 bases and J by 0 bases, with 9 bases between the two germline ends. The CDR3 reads CSARDMGNSYEQYF. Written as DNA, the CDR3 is TGCAGTGCTAGAGATATGGGTAACTCCTACGAGCAGTACTTC.

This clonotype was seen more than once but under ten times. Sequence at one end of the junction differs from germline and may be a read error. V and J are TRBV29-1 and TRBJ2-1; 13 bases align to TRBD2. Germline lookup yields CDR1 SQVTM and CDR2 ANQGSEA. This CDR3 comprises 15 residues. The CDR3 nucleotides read TGCAGCGCTGAAGGGACTAGCGGGAAGATTACTGAGCAGTTCTTC. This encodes CSAEGTSGKITEQFF.

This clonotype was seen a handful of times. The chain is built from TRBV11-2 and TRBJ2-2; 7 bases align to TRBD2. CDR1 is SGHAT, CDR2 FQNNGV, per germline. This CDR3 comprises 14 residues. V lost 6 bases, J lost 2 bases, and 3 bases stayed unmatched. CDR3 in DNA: TGTGCCAGCAGAAGCGGGGCTAACACCGGGGAGCTGTTTTTT. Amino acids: CASRSGANTGELFF.

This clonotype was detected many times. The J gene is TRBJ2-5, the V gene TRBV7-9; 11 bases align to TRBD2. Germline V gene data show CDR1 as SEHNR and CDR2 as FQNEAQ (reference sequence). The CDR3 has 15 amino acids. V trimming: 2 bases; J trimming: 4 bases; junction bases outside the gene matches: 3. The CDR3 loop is CASSLTSGSRETQYF. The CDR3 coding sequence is TGTGCCAGCAGCTTAACTAGCGGGAGTCGAGAGACCCAGTACTTC.

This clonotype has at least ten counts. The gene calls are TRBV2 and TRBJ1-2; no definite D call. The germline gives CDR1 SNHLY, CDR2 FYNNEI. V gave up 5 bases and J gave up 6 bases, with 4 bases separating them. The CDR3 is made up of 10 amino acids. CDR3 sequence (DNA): TGTGCCAGCAGTACTAATGGCTACACCTTC. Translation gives CASSTNGYTF.

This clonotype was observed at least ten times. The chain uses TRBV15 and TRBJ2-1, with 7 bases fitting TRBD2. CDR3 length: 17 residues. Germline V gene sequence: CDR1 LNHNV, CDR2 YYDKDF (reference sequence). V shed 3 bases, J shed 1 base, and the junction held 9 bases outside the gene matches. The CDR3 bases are TGTGCCACCAGCAGCAATAGCGGGCCAGGATCCTACAATGAGCAGTTCTTC. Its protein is CATSSNSGPGSYNEQFF.

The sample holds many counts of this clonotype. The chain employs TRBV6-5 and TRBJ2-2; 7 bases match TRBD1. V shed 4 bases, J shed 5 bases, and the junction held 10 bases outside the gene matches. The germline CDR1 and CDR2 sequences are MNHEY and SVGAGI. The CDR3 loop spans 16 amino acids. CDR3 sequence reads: CASSSLPGQITGELFF. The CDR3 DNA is TGTGCCAGCAGTTCTCTCCCGGGACAGATAACCGGGGAGCTGTTTTTT.

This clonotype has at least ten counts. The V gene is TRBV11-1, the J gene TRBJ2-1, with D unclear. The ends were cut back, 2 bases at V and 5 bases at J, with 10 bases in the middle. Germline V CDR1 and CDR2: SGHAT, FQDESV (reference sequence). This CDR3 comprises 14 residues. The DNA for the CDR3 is TGTGCCAGCAGCTTAAGCCTCGTGGACAATGAGCAGTTCTTC. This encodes CASSLSLVDNEQFF.

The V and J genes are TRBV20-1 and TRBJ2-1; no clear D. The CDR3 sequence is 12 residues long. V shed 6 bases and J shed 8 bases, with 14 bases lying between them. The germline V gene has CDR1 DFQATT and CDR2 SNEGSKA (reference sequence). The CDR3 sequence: CSADRQADEQFF. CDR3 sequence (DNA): TGCAGTGCGGACCGCCAGGCGGATGAGCAGTTCTTC.

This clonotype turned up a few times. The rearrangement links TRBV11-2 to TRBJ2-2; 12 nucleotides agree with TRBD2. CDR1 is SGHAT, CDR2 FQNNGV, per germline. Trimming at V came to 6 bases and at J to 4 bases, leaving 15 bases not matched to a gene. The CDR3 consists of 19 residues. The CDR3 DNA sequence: TGTGCCAGCAGGCACGGGAGGCTAGCGGGAGGGCCGGTCACCGGGGAGCTGTTTTTT. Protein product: CASRHGRLAGGPVTGELFF.

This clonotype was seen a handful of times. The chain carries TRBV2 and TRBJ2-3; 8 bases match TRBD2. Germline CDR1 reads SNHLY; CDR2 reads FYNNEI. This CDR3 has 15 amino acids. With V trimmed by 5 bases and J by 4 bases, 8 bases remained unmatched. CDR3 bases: TGTGCCAGCAGTCAAACTAGCGGAAGGGCAGATACGCAGTATTTT. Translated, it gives CASSQTSGRADTQYF.

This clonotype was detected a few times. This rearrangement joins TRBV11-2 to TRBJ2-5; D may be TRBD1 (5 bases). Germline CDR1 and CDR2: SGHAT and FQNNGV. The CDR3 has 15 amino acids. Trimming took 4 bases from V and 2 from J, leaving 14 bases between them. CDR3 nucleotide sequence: TGTGCCAGCAGCTGGACACCTATTGGACAAGAGACCCAGTACTTC. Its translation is CASSWTPIGQETQYF.

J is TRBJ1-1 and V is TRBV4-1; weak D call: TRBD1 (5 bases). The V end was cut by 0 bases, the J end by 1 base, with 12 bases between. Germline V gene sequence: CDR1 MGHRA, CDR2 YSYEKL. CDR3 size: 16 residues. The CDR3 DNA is TGCGCCAGCAGCCAAGATCATACCAGGGCGAACACTGAAGCTTTCTTT. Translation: CASSQDHTRANTEAFF.

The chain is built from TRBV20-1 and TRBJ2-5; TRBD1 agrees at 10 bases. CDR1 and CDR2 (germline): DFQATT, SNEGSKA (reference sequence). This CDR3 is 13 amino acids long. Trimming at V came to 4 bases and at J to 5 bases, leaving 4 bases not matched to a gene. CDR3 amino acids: CSATGQGYETQYF. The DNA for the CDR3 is TGCAGTGCTACGGGACAGGGGTACGAGACCCAGTACTTC.

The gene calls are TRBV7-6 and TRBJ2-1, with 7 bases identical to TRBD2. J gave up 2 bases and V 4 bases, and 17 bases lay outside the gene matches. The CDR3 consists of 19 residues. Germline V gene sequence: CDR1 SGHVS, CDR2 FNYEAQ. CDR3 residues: CASSSTPARGRSAYNEQFF. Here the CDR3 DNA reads TGTGCCAGCAGCTCCACCCCAGCGCGGGGGAGGAGCGCCTACAATGAGCAGTTCTTC.

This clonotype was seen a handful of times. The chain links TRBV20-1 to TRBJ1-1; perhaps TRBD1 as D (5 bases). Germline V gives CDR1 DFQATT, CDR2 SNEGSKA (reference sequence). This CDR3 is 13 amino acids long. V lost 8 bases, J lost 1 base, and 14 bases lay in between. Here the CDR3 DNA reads TGCAGTTGTAACAGGAGCCCGAACACTGAAGCTTTCTTT. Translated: CSCNRSPNTEAFF.

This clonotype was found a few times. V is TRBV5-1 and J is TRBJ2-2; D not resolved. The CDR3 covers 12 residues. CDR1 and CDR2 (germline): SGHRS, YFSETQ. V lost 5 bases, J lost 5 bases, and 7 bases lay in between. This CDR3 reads CASRDTTGELFF. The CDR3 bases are TGCGCCAGCAGAGACACGACCGGGGAGCTGTTTTTT.

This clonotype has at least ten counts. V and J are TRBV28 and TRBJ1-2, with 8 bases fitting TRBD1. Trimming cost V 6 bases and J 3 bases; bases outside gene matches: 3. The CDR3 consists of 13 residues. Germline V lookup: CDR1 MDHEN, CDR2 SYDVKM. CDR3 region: CASRVGQDYGYTF. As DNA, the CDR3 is TGTGCCAGCAGGGTGGGACAGGACTATGGCTACACCTTC.

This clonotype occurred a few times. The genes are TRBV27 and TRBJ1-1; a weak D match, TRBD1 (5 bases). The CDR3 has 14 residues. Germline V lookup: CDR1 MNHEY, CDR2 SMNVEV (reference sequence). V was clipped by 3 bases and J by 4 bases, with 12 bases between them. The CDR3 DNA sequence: TGTGCCAGCAGTTTGGTGGGGGAGAGCACTGAAGCTTTCTTT. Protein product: CASSLVGESTEAFF.

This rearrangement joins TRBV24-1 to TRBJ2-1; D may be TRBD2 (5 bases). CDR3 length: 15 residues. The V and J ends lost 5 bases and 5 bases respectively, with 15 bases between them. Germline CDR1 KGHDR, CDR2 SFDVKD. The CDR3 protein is CATSARRSPDNEQFF. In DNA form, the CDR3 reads TGTGCCACCAGTGCCCGGAGGTCTCCGGACAATGAGCAGTTCTTC.